This note documents a single TCR beta chain sequence. Antigen specificity is unknown. V lost 0 bases and J lost 8, with 17 bases in between. The CDR3 is made up of 16 amino acids. The germline CDR1 and CDR2 sequences are LGHNA and YSLEER. Graves' hyperthyroidism qualified as stable when ophthalmopathy did not progress within 18 months. In patients aged 18 to 65, hyperthyroidism was newly diagnosed, with duration under 2 months. The data belong to a study of T cells in Graves' hyperthyroidism and ophthalmopathy. General study points: Blood shared most expanded thyroid clonotypes above 0.001.

It was RNA transcripts that yielded the amplified TCR beta CDR3 regions. The primer set for the first-round RT-PCR of the TCR CDR3 was HTBI. MiXCR, applied by TCRdb to the multiplex PCR reads, yields one record per CDR3 protein. The data contain hundreds of thousands of distinct CDR3 sequences, approximately 15% of them singletons. Material: blood. This rearrangement joins TRBV4-3 to TRBJ2-1; TRBD1 is a possible D gene (6 bases). The clonotype originates from a woman under 30 with Graves' hyperthyroidism. CDR3 in amino acids: CASSQDPLNREHEQFF. The CDR3 DNA reads TGCGCCAGCAGCCAAGATCCATTAAACAGGGAACATGAGCAGTTCTTC.